The 20 T cell receptor beta chains below all came from one sample that was sequenced in a study of breast tumors, draining lymph nodes, adjacent tissues. Samples came from axillary lymph nodes draining the breast cancer. From the multiplex PCR reads, TCRdb called clonotypes with MiXCR, one entry per CDR3 protein. The sample lists about 300,000 distinct CDR3 sequences, around 30% occurring once. The source material was axillary lymph node tissue. These receptor sequences come from a female donor with breast cancer. Some clones in this sample may be carry-over from other donors' samples.

The chain uses TRBV18 and TRBJ2-7; 8 positions match TRBD1. CDR1 is KGHSH and CDR2 is LQKENI in the germline V gene. The CDR3 has 13 residues. The V segment lost 8 bases and the J segment 1 base; nucleotides outside the gene matches: 4. The CDR3 sequence is CASADRDSYEQYF. The CDR3 DNA follows: TGTGCCAGCGCGGACAGGGATTCCTACGAGCAGTACTTC.

In this sample, this clonotype turned up a few times. The J gene is TRBJ1-1, the V gene TRBV10-2, with TRBD1 matching 9 bases. Germline V gene sequence: CDR1 WSHSY, CDR2 SAAADI. The J segment lost 5 bases and the V segment lost 0 bases, leaving 10 bases of the junction unmatched. The CDR3 runs to 17 residues. This chain's CDR3 is CASSESTGTGFWTEAFF. As DNA, the CDR3 is TGCGCCAGCAGTGAGTCGACTGGGACAGGGTTTTGGACTGAAGCTTTCTTT.

This clonotype has at least ten counts. The chain employs TRBV7-9 and TRBJ1-3; TRBD1 matches at 8 bases. Germline trimming cut 4 bases from V and 0 bases from J; bases unmatched to any gene: 2. The CDR3 is 15 amino acids. CDR1 SEHNR and CDR2 FQNEAQ come from the germline V gene (reference sequence). Here the CDR3 reads CASSYTGGSGNTIYF. CDR3 in DNA: TGTGCCAGCAGCTACACAGGGGGCTCTGGAAACACCATATATTTT.

CDR3 DNA: TGTGCCAGCTCACCACCGTTGGGGCGCAGGAATTCACCCCTCCACTTT. As protein: CASSPPLGRRNSPLHF. The chain carries TRBV18 and TRBJ1-6; TRBD1 is a possible D gene (5 bases). This CDR3 spans 16 amino acids. V lost 0 bases, J lost 7 bases, and 13 bases lay in between. Germline CDR1 is KGHSH and CDR2 is LQKENI.

This clonotype was recorded at least ten times. The rearrangement links TRBV15 to TRBJ2-7; 10 nucleotides agree with TRBD2. CDR1 and CDR2 (germline): LNHNV, YYDKDF (reference sequence). The length of the CDR3 is 15 residues. J gave up 2 bases and V 6 bases, and 7 bases lay outside the gene matches. The CDR3, as DNA: TGTGCCACCAGGAAGGGACTAGCGCAGACCTACGAGCAGTACTTC. Translated, it gives CATRKGLAQTYEQYF.

This clonotype was observed at least ten times. The V gene is TRBV5-1, the J gene TRBJ2-3; 10 nucleotides align to TRBD2. Germline CDR1 and CDR2: SGHRS and YFSETQ. V shed 4 bases, J shed 3 bases, and the junction held 2 bases outside the gene matches. The CDR3 length is 14 residues. The CDR3 protein is CASSASGRTDTQYF. DNA of the CDR3: TGCGCCAGCAGCGCTAGCGGGAGAACAGATACGCAGTATTTT.

This clonotype occurred many times. The rearrangement uses TRBV20-1 and TRBJ2-3; the D is unclear. V lost 3 bases and J lost 6, with 7 bases in between. The CDR3 has 11 amino acids. Germline lookup yields CDR1 DFQATT and CDR2 SNEGSKA (reference sequence). CDR3 coding DNA: TGCAGTGCTAGGCCGTTGGATACGCAGTATTTT. Translation gives CSARPLDTQYF.

This clonotype was seen a handful of times. This may be a read error, as it is one base from a much larger clone. The gene calls are TRBV20-1 and TRBJ2-5; no reliable D call. The CDR3 totals 14 residues. Germline V gives CDR1 DFQATT, CDR2 SNEGSKA (reference sequence). The CDR3 region has the DNA TGCAGTGCTAGAGTAAGCATGTACCAAGCGACCCAGTACTTC. Its protein product is CSARVSMYQATQYF.

This clonotype was recorded many times. This rearrangement joins TRBV5-8 to TRBJ2-5, with 10 bases that match TRBD1. Looked up from germline, CDR1 is SGHTS and CDR2 is YDEGEE. V gave up 0 bases and J gave up 2 bases; unmatched junction bases: 1. The CDR3 consists of 15 residues. CDR3 residues: CASSLGDRGQETQYF. The CDR3 region has the DNA TGTGCCAGCAGCTTGGGGGACAGGGGTCAAGAGACCCAGTACTTC.

The chain recombines TRBV7-2 with TRBJ1-6; D remains ambiguous. The CDR3 runs 14 residues. Per the germline V gene, CDR1 is SGHTA and CDR2 is FQGNSA. V lost 1 base and J lost 10, with 11 bases in between. In DNA, the CDR3 is TGTGCCAGCAGCTTAGGTGCGGGTTGGTCACCCCTCCACTTT. Its protein is CASSLGAGWSPLHF.

As regards this clonotype: This is likely a read error, given that the CDR3 carries no conserved phenylalanine or tryptophan at its end. The chain couples TRBV29-1 to TRBJ1-2; D is possibly TRBD1 (6 bases). CDR1 and CDR2 from the germline V gene are SQVTM and ANQGSEA. V lost 5 bases to trimming and J lost 6 bases, with 13 bases between them. This CDR3 has 12 residues. Here the CDR3 reads CSVPVGADGYTL. The CDR3 coding sequence is TGCAGCGTTCCAGTGGGGGCGGATGGCTACACCCTC.

This clonotype was recorded many times. V is TRBV4-3 and J is TRBJ2-7; 12 bases align to TRBD2. Germline V gene data show CDR1 as LGHNA and CDR2 as YSLEER. Losses at the gene ends were 0 bases for V and 3 bases for J; bases not matched to a gene: 9. The CDR3 is 18 amino acids. In DNA, the CDR3 is TGCGCCAGCAGCCAAGATAGGACTAGCGGGACCACCAGCTACGAGCAGTACTTC. This codes for CASSQDRTSGTTSYEQYF.

This clonotype was counted ten times or more. V usage is TRBV20-1 and J usage is TRBJ2-1, with 10 bases fitting TRBD2. After removal of 3 bases from V and 4 bases from J, the junction contained 3 bases not matched to a gene. The CDR3 runs to 14 residues. CDR1 is DFQATT, CDR2 SNEGSKA, per germline (reference sequence). For the CDR3, the DNA is TGCAGTGCTAGCCAGCGGGAGGGATACAATGAGCAGTTCTTC. It translates to CSASQREGYNEQFF.

Comment on this clonotype: Given a much more abundant clone one base away, this may be a read error. The CDR3 bases are TGTGCCTGGGACCCTAGCGGAGCGAACACCAGGGAGCTGTTTTTT. It yields the protein CAWDPSGANTRELFF. The V and J genes are TRBV30 and TRBJ2-2; the match to TRBD2 covers 7 bases. The CDR3 spans 15 residues. Germline CDR1 reads GTSNPN; CDR2 reads SVGIG (reference sequence).

The rearrangement joins TRBV12-3 or TRBV12-4 to TRBJ1-1; no reliable D call. The CDR3 has 13 residues. The germline V and J ends were trimmed by 3 bases and 1 base, with 6 bases remaining between them. Here the CDR3 DNA reads TGTGCCAGCAGTTTCTCGGCGAACACTGAAGCTTTCTTT. Protein: CASSFSANTEAFF.

This clonotype was seen repeatedly, ten times or more. This chain connects TRBV29-1 to TRBJ2-1, with D possibly matching TRBD2 (5 bases). Germline CDR1 is SQVTM and CDR2 is ANQGSEA. There are 14 residues in the CDR3. V lost 5 bases to trimming and J lost 3 bases, with 14 bases between them. The CDR3 nucleotides are TGCAGCGTTAGCGGCTCACTAAACTACAATGAGCAGTTCTTC. It yields the protein CSVSGSLNYNEQFF.

This clonotype was seen repeatedly, ten times or more. The V and J genes are TRBV6-6 and TRBJ2-2; the match to TRBD2 covers 12 bases. Germline-derived CDR1 and CDR2 are MNHNY and SVGAGI (reference sequence). The V gene end was trimmed by 5 bases and the J gene end by 4 bases; junction bases not matched to a gene: 2. The CDR3 consists of 15 residues. In DNA, the CDR3 is TGTGCCAGCAGTGGGACTAGCGGGCGCACCGGGGAGCTGTTTTTT. Its translation: CASSGTSGRTGELFF.

This clonotype has only one observation. A single base separates this from a much larger clone, so it may be a read error. The chain recombines TRBV20-1 with TRBJ1-1; no clear D. The germline V gene encodes CDR1 DFQATT and CDR2 SNEGSKA (reference sequence). The CDR3 is 14 residues long. The CDR3 reads CSARGPQVNTEALF. CDR3 in DNA: TGCAGTGCTAGAGGTCCTCAGGTGAACACTGAAGCTCTCTTT.

At least ten counts were recorded for this clonotype. V usage is TRBV4-2 and J usage is TRBJ1-3, with 9 bases lining up with TRBD1. Trimming removed 4 bases from V and 4 bases from J; junction bases left unmatched: 5. CDR1 and CDR2 (germline): LGHNA, YNFKEQ. This CDR3 region has 15 residues. The CDR3 DNA reads TGTGCCAGCAGCCCACAGGGGGCGCGAGGAAACACCATATATTTT. Residues: CASSPQGARGNTIYF.

This clonotype has only a few counts. This rearrangement joins TRBV30 to TRBJ1-3, with a tentative D call TRBD1 (5 bases). Looked up from germline, CDR1 is GTSNPN and CDR2 is SVGIG (reference sequence). This CDR3 comprises 15 residues. V dropped 2 bases and J dropped 0 bases, with 11 bases sitting between them. The CDR3 bases are TGTGCCTGGAGTCAAGGACACAGCTCTGGAAACACCATATATTTT. It encodes CAWSQGHSSGNTIYF.